This record looks at one TCR beta chain sequence and its context. The antigen remains unidentified. Sequencing used immunoSEQ multiplex PCR; TCRdb keeps in-frame clones, though not all of them. The data show 4,900 or so clones, with about 88% seen just once and approximately 2.5% held by the top ten. The sample originates from a study of chemoradiotherapy in HPV16-positive cancers. Study results and caveats: Candidate HPV-specific clones and E7-related TCR motifs grew in tumor during treatment.

Germline values: CDR1 SGHDT, CDR2 YYEEEE. V was shortened by 0 bases and J by 10 bases, with 13 bases between the two germline ends. The CDR3 runs to 13 residues. This TCR was recovered from a human donor with HPV-associated anogenital cancer. The V gene is TRBV5-6, the J gene TRBJ1-1; no clear D gene. The sample in question was tumor tissue, obtained from a patient who underwent chemoradiotherapy. CDR3 sequence: CASSLGGAGSAFF. CDR3 DNA: TGTGCCAGCAGCTTGGGGGGAGCGGGTTCAGCTTTCTTT.